A single sample gave rise to the 5 T cell receptor beta chains below, sequenced in a study of cytomegalovirus exposure and HLA in healthy donors. Sequencing used immunoSEQ multiplex PCR; TCRdb keeps in-frame clones, though not all of them. The top ten hold approximately 1.8% of the sample, which has some 150,000 clones, roughly 93% seen once. Input material: PBMCs. These TCRs come from a man aged 18 to 35 in good health and CMV-seropositive.

This rearrangement joins TRBV18 to TRBJ2-3, with 8 bases fitting TRBD1. V shed 5 bases and J 0 bases; nucleotides not matched to a gene: 4. Germline CDR1 is KGHSH and CDR2 is LQKENI. The CDR3 has 15 residues. CDR3 DNA sequence: TGTGCCAGCTCATCAAGACAGGGGAGCACAGATACGCAGTATTTT. It is translated as CASSSRQGSTDTQYF. Complete variable domain (other parts from reference TRBV18 and TRBJ2-3): NAGVMQNPRHLVRRRGQEARLRCSPMKGHSHVYWYRQLPEEGLKFMVYLQKENIIDESGMPKERFSAEFPKEGPSILRIQQVVRGDSAAYFCASSSRQGSTDTQYFGPGTRLTVL.

The V and J genes are TRBV5-1 and TRBJ1-1; D gene ambiguous. The CDR3 runs 13 residues. Trimming stripped 0 bases from V and 5 bases from J, with 8 bases between. Germline V gene data show CDR1 as SGHRS and CDR2 as YFSETQ. In nucleotides, the CDR3 is TGCGCCAGCAGCTTGGTTCCGGTTACTGAAGCTTTCTTT. Translating gives CASSLVPVTEAFF.

This chain joins TRBV5-1 and TRBJ2-7, with D possibly matching TRBD2 (6 bases). Per germline, CDR1 SGHRS and CDR2 YFSETQ. The V gene lost 0 bases and the J gene lost 1 base, with 11 bases spanning the gap. This CDR3 has 15 residues. This CDR3 reads CASSLGDGSSYEQYF. The CDR3 bases are TGCGCCAGCAGCTTGGGGGACGGGAGTTCCTACGAGCAGTACTTC.

V gene TRBV18 combines with J gene TRBJ2-5; maybe TRBD1 (5 bases). The CDR3 length is 14 residues. Germline CDR1 reads KGHSH; CDR2 reads LQKENI. V lost 6 bases, J lost 1 base, and 12 bases lay in between. In nucleotides, the CDR3 is TGTGCCAGCTCCTCGACAGACCTCCAAGAGACCCAGTACTTC. It codes for CASSSTDLQETQYF.

V is TRBV19 and J is TRBJ1-6; a weak D match, TRBD1 (5 bases). CDR1 is LNHDA and CDR2 is SQIVND in the germline V gene (reference sequence). V dropped 7 bases and J dropped 3 bases, with 25 bases sitting between them. CDR3 length: 19 residues. The CDR3 spells CASMRGTKGAPFYNSPLHF. The CDR3 DNA reads TGTGCCAGTATGCGAGGGACTAAAGGGGCGCCCTTCTATAATTCACCCCTCCACTTT.